This T cell receptor (beta chain) was captured by sequencing in a study of blood T cell repertoires in COVID-19. Study overall: The analysed material was cDNA or gDNA that came from T cells, B-cell-depleted T cells, or PBMCs.

Sequencing used immunoSEQ multiplex PCR; TCRdb keeps in-frame clones, though not all of them. The table includes tens of thousands of clones, around 80% detected once. CDR1 is SEHNR, CDR2 FQNEAQ, per germline (reference sequence). This CDR3 comprises 15 residues. Trimming removed 4 bases from V and 5 bases from J, with 14 bases in between. Sequenced input: peripheral blood. The clonotype comes from a man between 25 and 39 years old with COVID-19, enrolled during active disease. This chain uses TRBV7-9 with TRBJ2-2, with D possibly TRBD2 on 6 matching bases. CDR3 amino acids: CASSSRERRTGELFF. The DNA for the CDR3 is TGTGCCAGCAGCTCCCGGGAGAGGAGGACCGGGGAGCTGTTTTTT.